The subject of this entry is one T cell receptor (beta chain). No antigen is known for it. Some clones are missing from TCRdb's copy, which holds only in-frame ones; the method was immunoSEQ multiplex PCR. The repertoire holds some 10,000 clones, with about 90% as singletons. Looked up from germline, CDR1 is SEHNR and CDR2 is FQNEAQ (reference sequence). The trim removed 1 base at V and 7 bases at J, leaving 1 base unmatched. The CDR3 is made up of 14 amino acids. The data originate from a study of monozygotic twins with cystic fibrosis. Findings and caveats of the study: J usage was most co-twin-similar in 8 of 16 pairs, V in 13. Age, concordance and disease severity did not associate with shared CDR3 numbers. Median Simpson clonality of 0.0095 suggested naive T cells predominated. Nucleotide-identical clonotype sharing was significantly higher within monozygotic CF twin pairs than between unrelated CF individuals.

The sequencing input was blood. The sequence derives from a boy aged 2 to 9 with cystic fibrosis. The chain joins TRBV7-9 to TRBJ2-1; TRBD1 matches 10 bases. The CDR3 nucleotides read TGTGCCAGCAGCTTAGGGGGACAGGGGAATGAGCAGTTCTTC. Encoded protein: CASSLGGQGNEQFF.